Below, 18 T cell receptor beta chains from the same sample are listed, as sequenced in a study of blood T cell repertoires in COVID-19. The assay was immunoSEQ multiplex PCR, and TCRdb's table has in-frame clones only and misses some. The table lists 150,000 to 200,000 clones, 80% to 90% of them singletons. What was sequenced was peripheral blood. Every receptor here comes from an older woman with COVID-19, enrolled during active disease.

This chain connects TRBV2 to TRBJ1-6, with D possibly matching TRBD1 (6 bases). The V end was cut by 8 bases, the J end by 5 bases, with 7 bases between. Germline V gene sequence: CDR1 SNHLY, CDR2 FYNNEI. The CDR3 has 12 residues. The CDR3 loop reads CASGQNNSPLHF. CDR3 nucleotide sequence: TGTGCCAGCGGACAGAATAATTCACCCCTCCACTTT.

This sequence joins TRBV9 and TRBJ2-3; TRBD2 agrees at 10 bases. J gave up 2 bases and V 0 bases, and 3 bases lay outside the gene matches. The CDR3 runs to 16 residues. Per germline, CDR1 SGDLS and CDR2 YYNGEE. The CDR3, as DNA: TGTGCCAGCAGCGTAGTCACTAGCGGGAACACAGATACGCAGTATTTT. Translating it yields CASSVVTSGNTDTQYF.

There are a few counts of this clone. CDR3: CASSLTTTGNTIYF. The CDR3 DNA sequence: TGCGCCAGCAGCTTGACTACAACTGGAAACACCATATATTTT. The chain uses TRBV5-1 and TRBJ1-3, with no clear D. In germline, CDR1 is SGHRS, CDR2 YFSETQ. The V and J ends lost 1 base and 2 bases respectively, with 7 bases between them. The CDR3 runs to 14 residues.

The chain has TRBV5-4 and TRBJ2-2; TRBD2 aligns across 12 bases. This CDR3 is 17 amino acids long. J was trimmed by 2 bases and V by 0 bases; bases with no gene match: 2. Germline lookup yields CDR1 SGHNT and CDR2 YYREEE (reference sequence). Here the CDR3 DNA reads TGTGCCAGCAGCTTGGCGACTAGCGGGAGAAACACCGGGGAGCTGTTTTTT. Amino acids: CASSLATSGRNTGELFF.

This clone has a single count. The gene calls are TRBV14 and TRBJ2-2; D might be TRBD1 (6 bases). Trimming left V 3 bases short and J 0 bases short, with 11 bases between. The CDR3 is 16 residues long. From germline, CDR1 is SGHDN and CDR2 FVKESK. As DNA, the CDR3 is TGTGCCAGCAGCCAGCCCGGGACAACGAACACCGGGGAGCTGTTTTTT. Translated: CASSQPGTTNTGELFF.

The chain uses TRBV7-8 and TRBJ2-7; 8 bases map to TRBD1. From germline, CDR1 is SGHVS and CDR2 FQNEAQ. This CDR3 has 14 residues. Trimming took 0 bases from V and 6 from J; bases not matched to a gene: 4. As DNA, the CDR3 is TGTGCCAGCAGCTTAGCCCGACAGGGGACCGAGCAGTACTTC. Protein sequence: CASSLARQGTEQYF. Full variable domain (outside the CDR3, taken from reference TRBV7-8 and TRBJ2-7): GAGVSQSPRYKVAKRGQDVALRCDPISGHVSLFWYQQALGQGPEFLTYFQNEAQLDKSGLPSDRFFAERPEGSVSTLKIQRTQQEDSAVYLCASSLARQGTEQYFGPGTRLTVT.

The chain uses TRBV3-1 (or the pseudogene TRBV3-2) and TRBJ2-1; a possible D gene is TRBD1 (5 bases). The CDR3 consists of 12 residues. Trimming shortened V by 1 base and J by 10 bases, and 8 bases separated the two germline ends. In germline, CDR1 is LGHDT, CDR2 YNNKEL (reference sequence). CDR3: CASSQATAEQFF. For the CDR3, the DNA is TGTGCCAGCAGCCAAGCGACAGCCGAGCAGTTCTTC.

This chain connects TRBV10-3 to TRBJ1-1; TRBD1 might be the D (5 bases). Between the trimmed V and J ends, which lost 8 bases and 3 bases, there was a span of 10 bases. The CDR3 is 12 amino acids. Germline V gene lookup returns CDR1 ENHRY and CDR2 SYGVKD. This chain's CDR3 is CAIGGVDTEAFF. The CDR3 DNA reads TGTGCCATCGGGGGGGTAGACACTGAAGCTTTCTTT.

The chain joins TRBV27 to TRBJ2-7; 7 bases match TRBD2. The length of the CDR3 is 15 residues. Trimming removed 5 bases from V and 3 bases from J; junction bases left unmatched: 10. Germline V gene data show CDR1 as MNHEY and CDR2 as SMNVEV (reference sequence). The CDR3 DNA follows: TGTGCCAGCAGTCCACAGCCGACGGGGGGCTACGAGCAGTACTTC. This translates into CASSPQPTGGYEQYF.

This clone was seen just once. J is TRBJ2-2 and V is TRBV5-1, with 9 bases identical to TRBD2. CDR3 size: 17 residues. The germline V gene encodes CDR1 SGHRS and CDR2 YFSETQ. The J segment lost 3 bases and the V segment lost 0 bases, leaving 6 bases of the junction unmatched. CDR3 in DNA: TGCGCCAGCAGCTTGGTTGCGGGGGGGCCTCACACCGGGGAGCTGTTTTTT. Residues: CASSLVAGGPHTGELFF.

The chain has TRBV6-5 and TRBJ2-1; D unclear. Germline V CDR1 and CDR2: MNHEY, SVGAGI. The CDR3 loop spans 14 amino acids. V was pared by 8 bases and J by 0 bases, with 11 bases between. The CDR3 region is CASSGLSSYNEQFF. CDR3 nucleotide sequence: TGTGCCAGCTCTGGGCTTAGCTCCTACAATGAGCAGTTCTTC.

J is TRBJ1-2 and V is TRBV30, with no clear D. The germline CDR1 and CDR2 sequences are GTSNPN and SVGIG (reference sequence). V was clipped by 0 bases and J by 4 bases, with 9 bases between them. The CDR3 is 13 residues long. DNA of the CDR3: TGTGCCTGGAGTGTAACAGCCAGCTATGGCTACACCTTC. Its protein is CAWSVTASYGYTF.

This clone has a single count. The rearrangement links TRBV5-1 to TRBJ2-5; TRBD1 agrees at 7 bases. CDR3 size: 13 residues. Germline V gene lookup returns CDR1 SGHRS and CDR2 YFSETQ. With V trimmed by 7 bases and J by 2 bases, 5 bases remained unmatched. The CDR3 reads CASGLTGQETQYF. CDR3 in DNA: TGCGCCAGCGGTCTGACAGGGCAAGAGACCCAGTACTTC.

The CDR3 bases are TGTGCCAGCAGCGTAGGGCCGGGACTAGCGGCCACCGGGGAGCTGTTTTTT. Protein: CASSVGPGLAATGELFF. V gene TRBV9 combines with J gene TRBJ2-2, with 11 bases that match TRBD2. V was pared by 0 bases and J by 4 bases, with 5 bases of the junction left unmatched. Per the germline V gene, CDR1 is SGDLS and CDR2 is YYNGEE. The length of the CDR3 is 17 residues.

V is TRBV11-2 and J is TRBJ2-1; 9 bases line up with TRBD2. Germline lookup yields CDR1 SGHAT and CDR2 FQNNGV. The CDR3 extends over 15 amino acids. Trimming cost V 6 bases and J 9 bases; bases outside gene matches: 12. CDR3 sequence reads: CASSPGTSRVGEQFF. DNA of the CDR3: TGTGCCAGCAGTCCCGGGACTAGCCGAGTCGGTGAGCAGTTCTTC.

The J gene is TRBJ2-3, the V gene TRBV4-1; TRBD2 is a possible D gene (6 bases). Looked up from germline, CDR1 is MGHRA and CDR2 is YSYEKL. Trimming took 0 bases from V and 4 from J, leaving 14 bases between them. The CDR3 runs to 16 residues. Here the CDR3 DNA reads TGCGCCAGCAGCCAAGATGCTGCGGGGAGCTCAGATACGCAGTATTTT. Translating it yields CASSQDAAGSSDTQYF.

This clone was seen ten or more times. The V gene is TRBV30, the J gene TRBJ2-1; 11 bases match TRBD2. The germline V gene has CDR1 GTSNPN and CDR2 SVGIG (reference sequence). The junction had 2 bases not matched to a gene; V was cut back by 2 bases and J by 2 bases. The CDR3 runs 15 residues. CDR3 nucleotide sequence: TGTGCCTGGAGTATTAGCGGGAGGGCCTACAATGAGCAGTTCTTC. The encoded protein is CAWSISGRAYNEQFF.

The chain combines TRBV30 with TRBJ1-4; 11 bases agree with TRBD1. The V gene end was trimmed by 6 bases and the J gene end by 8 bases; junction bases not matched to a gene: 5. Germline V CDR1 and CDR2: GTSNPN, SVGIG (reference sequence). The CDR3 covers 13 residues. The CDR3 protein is CACHRTGGEKLFF. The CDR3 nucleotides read TGTGCCTGCCATCGGACAGGGGGCGAAAAACTGTTTTTT.